These 28 T cell receptor beta chains originate from one sample sequenced in a study of cytomegalovirus exposure and HLA in healthy donors. 13 Jbeta primers and 60 Vbeta primers were used for the PCR. The method was immunoSEQ multiplex PCR; TCRdb's version includes in-frame clones alone and lacks a portion of them. The table includes around 79,000 clones, roughly 73% detected once. The sample comprised PBMCs. These receptors were collected from a woman between 40 and 50 years old in good health and CMV-seropositive.

V usage is TRBV7-2 and J usage is TRBJ1-5; TRBD1 aligns across 7 bases. J gave up 2 bases and V 5 bases, and 3 bases lay outside the gene matches. CDR3 length equals 14 residues. CDR1 and CDR2 (germline): SGHTA, FQGNSA. The CDR3 spells CASSPGGGNQPQHF. The CDR3, as DNA: TGTGCCAGCAGCCCAGGGGGAGGCAATCAGCCCCAGCATTTT. The whole variable domain, remainder taken from reference TRBV7-2 and TRBJ1-5, is GAGVSQSPSNKVTEKGKDVELRCDPISGHTALYWYRQSLGQGLEFLIYFQGNSAPDKSGLPSDRFSAERTGGSVSTLTIQRTQQEDSAVYLCASSPGGGNQPQHFGDGTRLSIL.

This clone was counted a few times. The rearrangement uses TRBV29-1 and TRBJ1-1; D remains ambiguous. The CDR3 is 13 amino acids. The V gene's germline CDR1 is SQVTM and CDR2 ANQGSEA. Deletions cut 4 bases from V and 0 bases from J, with 9 bases between. CDR3 sequence reads: CSVGNSMNTEAFF. The CDR3 bases are TGCAGCGTTGGTAACAGCATGAACACTGAAGCTTTCTTT.

This sequence joins TRBV5-6 and TRBJ2-3; TRBD2 matches 9 bases. CDR1 SGHDT and CDR2 YYEEEE come from the germline V gene. Trimming at V came to 4 bases and at J to 7 bases, leaving 13 bases not matched to a gene. This CDR3 spans 16 amino acids. CDR3 DNA sequence: TGTGCCAGCAGCACTCGGGGGCGGGAGGGCCGATATACGCAGTATTTT. As protein: CASSTRGREGRYTQYF.

The chain joins TRBV19 to TRBJ1-1; D is ambiguous. The CDR3 contains 15 residues. V lost 0 bases and J lost 0, with 8 bases in between. Germline values: CDR1 LNHDA, CDR2 SQIVND (reference sequence). The CDR3 DNA reads TGTGCCAGTAGTATAGACGGCAGGATGAACACTGAAGCTTTCTTT. This translates into CASSIDGRMNTEAFF. The full variable domain, its missing parts supplied by reference TRBV19 and TRBJ1-1, is DGGITQSPKYLFRKEGQNVTLSCEQNLNHDAMYWYRQDPGQGLRLIYYSQIVNDFQKGDIAEGYSVSREKKESFPLTVTSAQKNPTAFYLCASSIDGRMNTEAFFGQGTRLTVV.

This clone was detected only once. The chain links TRBV7-8 to TRBJ2-3; perhaps TRBD1 as D (7 bases). The V gene's germline CDR1 is SGHVS and CDR2 FQNEAQ. The V and J ends lost 5 bases and 3 bases respectively, with 15 bases between them. This CDR3 has 15 amino acids. The CDR3, as DNA: TGTGCCAGCAGCAGGCGGGACAGAGCGACAGATACGCAGTATTTT. Protein: CASSRRDRATDTQYF. The full variable domain, with the rest looked up from reference TRBV7-8 and TRBJ2-3, is GAGVSQSPRYKVAKRGQDVALRCDPISGHVSLFWYQQALGQGPEFLTYFQNEAQLDKSGLPSDRFFAERPEGSVSTLKIQRTQQEDSAVYLCASSRRDRATDTQYFGPGTRLTVL.

The rearrangement uses TRBV6-5 and TRBJ2-1; 7 nucleotides match TRBD2. The CDR3 has 15 amino acids. V shed 2 bases and J 4 bases; nucleotides not matched to a gene: 5. CDR1 is MNHEY and CDR2 is SVGAGI in the germline V gene. The CDR3 here is CASSYEGGPYNEQFF. The CDR3, as DNA: TGTGCCAGCAGTTACGAGGGAGGGCCTTACAATGAGCAGTTCTTC.

The CDR3 DNA sequence: TGTGCCAGCAGTACTACACGGTCGGGGTCCGGGGGTGGCAATCAGCCCCAGCATTTT. This sequence encodes CASSTTRSGSGGGNQPQHF. The rearrangement uses TRBV7-8 and TRBJ1-5; the D gene is possibly TRBD1 (5 bases). The germline CDR1 and CDR2 sequences are SGHVS and FQNEAQ. The CDR3 has 19 amino acids. V dropped 6 bases and J dropped 2 bases, with 26 bases sitting between them.

The chain joins TRBV23-1 to TRBJ2-7; D unclear. TRBV23-1 is sorted into the ORF group, with uncertain function. With 10 bases removed from V and 4 bases from J, the gap between germline ends came to 11 bases. This CDR3 contains 11 residues. The CDR3 protein is CAISREYEQYF. DNA for the CDR3: TGCGCCATCTCGCGAGAGTACGAGCAGTACTTC.

The chain combines TRBV6-6 with TRBJ1-2; 10 nucleotides line up with TRBD1. The V gene's germline CDR1 is MNHNY and CDR2 SVGAGI (reference sequence). The CDR3 runs to 15 residues. With V trimmed by 2 bases and J by 4 bases, 4 bases remained unmatched. Here the CDR3 DNA reads TGTGCCAGCAGTTACCCGGGACAGGGGACCTATGGCTACACCTTC. Protein sequence: CASSYPGQGTYGYTF.

This sequence joins TRBV2 and TRBJ1-2; TRBD1 matches 9 bases. There are 16 residues in the CDR3. V shed 2 bases, J shed 0 bases, and the junction held 4 bases outside the gene matches. CDR1 SNHLY and CDR2 FYNNEI come from the germline V gene. DNA for the CDR3: TGTGCCAGCAGTGAAACAGGGGGCGCATCTAACTATGGCTACACCTTC. It yields the protein CASSETGGASNYGYTF.

This clone has only a few counts. CDR3 DNA sequence: TGTGCCAGCAGTTACTCAGGGGGGGCAGGCAATCAGCCCCAGCATTTT. Amino acids: CASSYSGGAGNQPQHF. This chain links TRBV6-6 with TRBJ1-5, with TRBD1 as a possible D gene (6 bases). Germline V CDR1 and CDR2: MNHNY, SVGAGI (reference sequence). The CDR3 is 16 amino acids. V gave up 0 bases and J gave up 2 bases, with 11 bases separating them.

The chain is built from TRBV10-3 and TRBJ2-3; 12 nucleotides align to TRBD2. V gave up 5 bases and J gave up 3 bases; unmatched junction bases: 6. This CDR3 is 16 amino acids long. Per germline, CDR1 ENHRY and CDR2 SYGVKD. The CDR3 loop reads CAISLAGGPITDTQYF. The CDR3 nucleotides read TGTGCCATCAGTCTAGCGGGGGGGCCTATAACAGATACGCAGTATTTT.

This clone was detected only once. The chain recombines TRBV6-1 with TRBJ1-1; 7 bases align to TRBD1. The V segment lost 2 bases and the J segment 7 bases; nucleotides outside the gene matches: 4. The CDR3 is 13 amino acids. CDR1 is MNHNS and CDR2 is SASEGT in the germline V gene. In DNA, the CDR3 is TGTGCCAGCAGTGAACAGGGGGGAGTTGAAGCTTTCTTT. Translated, it gives CASSEQGGVEAFF.

The J gene is TRBJ1-3, the V gene TRBV6-1; D call uncertain. The CDR3 runs to 13 residues. Between the trimmed V and J ends, which lost 3 bases and 7 bases, there was a span of 10 bases. Germline loops: CDR1 MNHNS, CDR2 SASEGT. The CDR3 coding sequence is TGTGCCAGCAGTGACCCAGTCCTCAACACCATATATTTT. Translated, it gives CASSDPVLNTIYF.

The chain carries TRBV5-5 and TRBJ1-5; 10 positions match TRBD1. The CDR3 is made up of 17 amino acids. Losses at the gene ends were 0 bases for V and 6 bases for J; bases not matched to a gene: 9. Looked up from germline, CDR1 is SGHKS and CDR2 is YYEKEE (reference sequence). The CDR3 sequence is CASSLGPGQGESQPQHF. The CDR3 coding sequence is TGTGCCAGCAGCTTGGGCCCCGGACAGGGGGAGAGTCAGCCCCAGCATTTT.

The V gene is TRBV7-2, the J gene TRBJ2-7, with D perhaps TRBD1 (6 bases). The CDR3 totals 14 residues. V was shortened by 1 base and J by 2 bases, with 9 bases between the two germline ends. Looked up from germline, CDR1 is SGHTA and CDR2 is FQGNSA. Here the CDR3 DNA reads TGTGCCAGCAGCTTAGAGACAGGCCCCTACGAGCAGTACTTC. It translates to CASSLETGPYEQYF.

CDR3 amino acids: CASSARDRGSYEQYF. The CDR3 DNA follows: TGTGCCAGCAGCGCCCGGGACAGGGGTTCCTACGAGCAGTACTTC. The chain joins TRBV7-2 to TRBJ2-7; TRBD1 matches at 10 bases. Germline lookup yields CDR1 SGHTA and CDR2 FQGNSA. CDR3 length: 15 amino acids. Trimming cost V 5 bases and J 1 base; bases outside gene matches: 5.

The V gene is TRBV11-2, the J gene TRBJ2-1, with 14 bases matching TRBD2. J was trimmed by 6 bases and V by 1 base; bases with no gene match: 5. The CDR3 is made up of 17 amino acids. The germline V gene encodes CDR1 SGHAT and CDR2 FQNNGV. CDR3 nucleotide sequence: TGTGCCAGCAGCTTAGGGCGACTAGCGGGAGGGCTCAATGAGCAGTTCTTC. This encodes CASSLGRLAGGLNEQFF.

The rearrangement uses TRBV7-9 and TRBJ2-3, with 10 bases fitting TRBD2. After removal of 0 bases from V and 6 bases from J, the junction contained 6 bases not matched to a gene. Germline CDR1 is SEHNR and CDR2 is FQNEAQ (reference sequence). This CDR3 has 16 residues. The DNA for the CDR3 is TGTGCCAGCAGCTTAGCGAAGCGGGGGGGCAGTGATACGCAGTATTTT. Residues: CASSLAKRGGSDTQYF.

The gene calls are TRBV6-1 and TRBJ1-6; the match to TRBD1 covers 9 bases. Germline V gene lookup returns CDR1 MNHNS and CDR2 SASEGT. The V gene end was trimmed by 4 bases and the J gene end by 4 bases; junction bases not matched to a gene: 11. The CDR3 covers 18 residues. CDR3 coding DNA: TGTGCCAGCAGTGTTTTTGGGACAGGGAAGGGTTATAATTCACCCCTCCACTTT. Amino acid sequence: CASSVFGTGKGYNSPLHF.

The chain carries TRBV19 and TRBJ1-2; D gene uncertain. This CDR3 has 16 amino acids. Germline values: CDR1 LNHDA, CDR2 SQIVND (reference sequence). V was shortened by 6 bases and J by 1 base, with 18 bases between the two germline ends. In DNA, the CDR3 is TGTGCCAGTAGCCACGGTGGGCTTACCCATAACTATGGCTACACCTTC. Its protein is CASSHGGLTHNYGYTF.

This chain joins TRBV5-4 and TRBJ2-3; 9 bases are shared with TRBD2. The CDR3 is 15 residues long. J gave up 3 bases and V 4 bases, and 6 bases lay outside the gene matches. Germline lookup yields CDR1 SGHNT and CDR2 YYREEE (reference sequence). CDR3 amino acids: CASSRAGGRTDTQYF. In DNA, the CDR3 is TGTGCCAGCAGCAGAGCGGGAGGCAGGACAGATACGCAGTATTTT.

This clone has more than one count but fewer than ten. The V gene is TRBV6-1, the J gene TRBJ1-5, with unresolved D. Between the trimmed V and J ends, which lost 4 bases and 4 bases, there was a span of 8 bases. This CDR3 region has 13 residues. Per germline, CDR1 MNHNS and CDR2 SASEGT. The CDR3 here is CASSAQLNQPQHF. CDR3 nucleotide sequence: TGTGCCAGCAGTGCACAGCTGAATCAGCCCCAGCATTTT.

This clone has a single count. The V gene is TRBV5-4, the J gene TRBJ2-7; perhaps TRBD1 as D (6 bases). CDR3 size: 15 residues. Trimming pared 0 bases from V and 1 base from J, leaving 11 bases between. Germline CDR1 and CDR2: SGHNT and YYREEE (reference sequence). The CDR3 DNA sequence: TGTGCCAGCAGCTTGGGGACAGAGAGATCCTACGAGCAGTACTTC. Amino acids: CASSLGTERSYEQYF. The variable domain in full, completed from reference TRBV5-4 and TRBJ2-7, reads ETGVTQSPTHLIKTRGQQVTLRCSSQSGHNTVSWYQQALGQGPQFIFQYYREEENGRGNFPPRFSGLQFPNYSSELNVNALELDDSALYLCASSLGTERSYEQYFGPGTRLTVT.

The chain combines TRBV27 with TRBJ2-1; 14 bases map to TRBD2. Germline V gene sequence: CDR1 MNHEY, CDR2 SMNVEV (reference sequence). V lost 4 bases to trimming and J lost 7 bases; unmatched junction nucleotides: 6. This CDR3 is built from 16 residues. The CDR3 region has the DNA TGTGCCAGCAGTTCCCACGGGACTAGCGGGAGTAATGAGCAGTTCTTC. It translates to CASSSHGTSGSNEQFF.

The genes are TRBV10-3 and TRBJ2-7, with D uncertain. Germline V lookup: CDR1 ENHRY, CDR2 SYGVKD. Trimming removed 4 bases from V and 3 bases from J, with 7 bases in between. The CDR3 totals 12 residues. DNA for the CDR3: TGTGCCATCAGTGTTAACAGCTACGAGCAGTACTTC. This sequence encodes CAISVNSYEQYF.

The chain carries TRBV14 and TRBJ2-7; D might be TRBD1 (6 bases). Deletions cut 0 bases from V and 3 bases from J, with 12 bases between. The CDR3 covers 15 residues. CDR1 SGHDN and CDR2 FVKESK come from the germline V gene. The CDR3 DNA is TGTGCCAGCAGCCAAGAGGCCGGGACACGCTACGAGCAGTACTTC. Translation gives CASSQEAGTRYEQYF.

This clone was counted between two and nine times. The chain has TRBV28 and TRBJ2-5; maybe TRBD1 (5 bases). CDR3 size: 17 residues. CDR1 is MDHEN and CDR2 is SYDVKM in the germline V gene. Trimming removed 1 base from V and 5 bases from J, with 20 bases in between. This CDR3 is CASSLSARQGSRETQYF. The CDR3 bases are TGTGCCAGCAGTTTATCGGCTCGGCAGGGTAGTCGGGAGACCCAGTACTTC.